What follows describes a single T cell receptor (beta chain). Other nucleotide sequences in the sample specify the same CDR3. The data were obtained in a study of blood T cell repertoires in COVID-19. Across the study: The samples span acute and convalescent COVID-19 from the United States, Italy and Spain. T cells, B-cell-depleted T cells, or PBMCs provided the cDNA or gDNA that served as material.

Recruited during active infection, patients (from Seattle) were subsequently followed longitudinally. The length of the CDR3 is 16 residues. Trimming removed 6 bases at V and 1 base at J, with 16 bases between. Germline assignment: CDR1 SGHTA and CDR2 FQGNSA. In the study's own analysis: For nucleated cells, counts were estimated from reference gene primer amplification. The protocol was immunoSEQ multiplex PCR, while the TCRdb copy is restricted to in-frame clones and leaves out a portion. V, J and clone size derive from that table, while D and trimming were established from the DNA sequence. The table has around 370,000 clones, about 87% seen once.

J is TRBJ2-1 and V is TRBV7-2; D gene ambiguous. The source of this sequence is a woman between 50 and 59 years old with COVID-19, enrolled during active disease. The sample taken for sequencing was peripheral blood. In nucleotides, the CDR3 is TGTGCCAGCAGGGTCTCGGTGTCAGGTTCCTACAATGAGCAGTTCTTC. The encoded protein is CASRVSVSGSYNEQFF.